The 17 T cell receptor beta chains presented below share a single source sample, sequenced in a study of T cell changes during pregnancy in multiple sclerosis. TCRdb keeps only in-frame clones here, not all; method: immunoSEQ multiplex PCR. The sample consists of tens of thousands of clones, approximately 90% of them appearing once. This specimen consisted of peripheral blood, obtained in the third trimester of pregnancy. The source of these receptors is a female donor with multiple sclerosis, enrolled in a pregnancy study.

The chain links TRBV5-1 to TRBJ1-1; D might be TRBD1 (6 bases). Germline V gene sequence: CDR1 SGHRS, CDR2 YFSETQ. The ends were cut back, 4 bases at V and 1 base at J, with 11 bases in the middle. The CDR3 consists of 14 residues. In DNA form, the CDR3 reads TGCGCCAGCAGCCCTACGGGACAGAACACTGAAGCTTTCTTT. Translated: CASSPTGQNTEAFF.

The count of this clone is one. The CDR3 loop reads CASSLRGSNQPQHF. As DNA, the CDR3 is TGTGCCAGCAGCTTAAGGGGGAGCAATCAGCCCCAGCATTTT. The chain links TRBV7-9 to TRBJ1-5; tentative D call: TRBD1 (6 bases). The CDR3 loop spans 14 amino acids. Trimming took 2 bases from V and 1 from J, leaving 6 bases between them. Germline V lookup: CDR1 SEHNR, CDR2 FQNEAQ (reference sequence).

The DNA for the CDR3 is TGTGCCAGCAGCGTAGGGGGGGGGTTACAGCCCCAGCATTTT. Residues: CASSVGGGLQPQHF. This sequence joins TRBV9 and TRBJ1-5; possibly TRBD1 for D (5 bases). Germline-derived CDR1 and CDR2 are SGDLS and YYNGEE. The CDR3 has 14 residues. The ends were cut back, 0 bases at V and 7 bases at J, with 11 bases in the middle. The entire variable domain, with the rest obtained from reference TRBV9 and TRBJ1-5, is as follows: DSGVTQTPKHLITATGQRVTLRCSPRSGDLSVYWYQQSLDQGLQFLIQYYNGEERAKGNILERFSAQQFPDLHSELNLSSLELGDSALYFCASSVGGGLQPQHFGDGTRLSIL.

CDR3 DNA sequence: TGTGCCAGCAGTTACTCGGAGTTTAGAGTGAACACTGAAGCTTTCTTT. It specifies CASSYSEFRVNTEAFF. The chain links TRBV6-5 to TRBJ1-1; no clear D gene. Trimming stripped 0 bases from V and 0 bases from J, with 11 bases between. This CDR3 is 16 amino acids long. Germline loops: CDR1 MNHEY, CDR2 SVGAGI.

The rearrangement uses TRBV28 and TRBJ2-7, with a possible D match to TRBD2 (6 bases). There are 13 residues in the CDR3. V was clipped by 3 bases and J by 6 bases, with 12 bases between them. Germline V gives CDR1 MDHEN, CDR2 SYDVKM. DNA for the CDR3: TGTGCCAGCAGTTTCGGGGGAGGTGGCGAGCAGTACTTC. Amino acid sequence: CASSFGGGGEQYF.

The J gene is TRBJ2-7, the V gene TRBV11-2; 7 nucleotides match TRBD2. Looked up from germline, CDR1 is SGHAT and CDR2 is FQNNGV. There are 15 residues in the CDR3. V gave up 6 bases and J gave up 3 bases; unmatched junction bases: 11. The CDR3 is CASRSYRGGFYEQYF. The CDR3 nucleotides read TGTGCCAGCAGATCTTATCGCGGGGGATTCTACGAGCAGTACTTC.

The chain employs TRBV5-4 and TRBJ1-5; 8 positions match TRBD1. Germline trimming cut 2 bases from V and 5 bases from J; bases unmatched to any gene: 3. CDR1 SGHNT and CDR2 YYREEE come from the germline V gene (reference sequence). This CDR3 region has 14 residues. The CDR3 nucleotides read TGTGCCAGCAGCTTCGGACAGGGAGATCAGCCCCAGCATTTT. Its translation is CASSFGQGDQPQHF.

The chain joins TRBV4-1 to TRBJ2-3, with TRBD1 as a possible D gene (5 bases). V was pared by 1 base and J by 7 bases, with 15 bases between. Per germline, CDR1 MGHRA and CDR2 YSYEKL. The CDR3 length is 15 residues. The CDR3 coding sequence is TGCGCCAGCAGCCAAGGACAGATGGCTGGACATACGCAGTATTTT. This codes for CASSQGQMAGHTQYF.

The CDR3 coding sequence is TGTGCCTCCCGGGCCCGGGACAGGGTGAATCAGCCCCAGCATTTT. Translation gives CASRARDRVNQPQHF. The V call is TRBV19, the J call TRBJ1-5, with 9 nucleotides matching TRBD1. Germline CDR1 is LNHDA and CDR2 is SQIVND (reference sequence). V lost 11 bases to trimming and J lost 4 bases; unmatched junction nucleotides: 12. CDR3 length: 15 amino acids.

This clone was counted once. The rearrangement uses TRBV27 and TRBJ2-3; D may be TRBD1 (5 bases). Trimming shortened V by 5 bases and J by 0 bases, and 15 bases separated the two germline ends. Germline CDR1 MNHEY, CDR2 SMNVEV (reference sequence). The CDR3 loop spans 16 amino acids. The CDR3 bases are TGTGCCAGCAGTCTCGACAGTAAACCTAGCACAGATACGCAGTATTTT. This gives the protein CASSLDSKPSTDTQYF.

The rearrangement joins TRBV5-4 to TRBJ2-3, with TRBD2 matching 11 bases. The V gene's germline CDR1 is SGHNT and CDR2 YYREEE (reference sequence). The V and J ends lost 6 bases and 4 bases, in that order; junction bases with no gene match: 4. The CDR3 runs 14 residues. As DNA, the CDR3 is TGTGCCAGCACCGTAGCGGGGGGGGCAGATACGCAGTATTTT. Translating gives CASTVAGGADTQYF.

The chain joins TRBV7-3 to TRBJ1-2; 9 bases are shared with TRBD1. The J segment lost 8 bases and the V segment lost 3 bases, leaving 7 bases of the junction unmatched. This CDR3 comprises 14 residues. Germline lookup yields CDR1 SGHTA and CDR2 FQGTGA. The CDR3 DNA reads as TGTGCCAGCAGCTTGGCCGGGACAGGGTACGGCTACACCTTC. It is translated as CASSLAGTGYGYTF. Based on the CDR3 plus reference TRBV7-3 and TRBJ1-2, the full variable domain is GAGVSQTPSNKVTEKGKYVELRCDPISGHTALYWYRQSLGQGPEFLIYFQGTGAADDSGLPNDRFFAVRPEGSVSTLKIQRTERGDSAVYLCASSLAGTGYGYTFGSGTRLTVV.

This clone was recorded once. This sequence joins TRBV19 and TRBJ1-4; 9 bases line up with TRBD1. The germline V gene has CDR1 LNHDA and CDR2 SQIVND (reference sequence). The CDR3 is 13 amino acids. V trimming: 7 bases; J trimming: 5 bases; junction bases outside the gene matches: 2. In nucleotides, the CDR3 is TGTGCCAGTACCGGACAGGGGAATGAAAAACTGTTTTTT. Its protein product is CASTGQGNEKLFF.

The CDR3, as DNA: TGCGCCAGCAGCCGGGGGGTCCAGGAAAAACTGTTTTTT. Translated: CASSRGVQEKLFF. The chain combines TRBV4-3 with TRBJ1-4; D perhaps matches TRBD1 (5 bases). Trimming shortened V by 4 bases and J by 8 bases, and 11 bases separated the two germline ends. Per the germline V gene, CDR1 is LGHNA and CDR2 is YSLEER. CDR3 length: 13 amino acids.

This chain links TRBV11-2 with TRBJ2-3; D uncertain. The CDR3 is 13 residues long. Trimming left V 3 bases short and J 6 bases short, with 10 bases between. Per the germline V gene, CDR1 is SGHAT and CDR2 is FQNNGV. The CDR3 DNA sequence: TGTGCCAGCAGCTTTAGCCCCCCGGATACGCAGTATTTT. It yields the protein CASSFSPPDTQYF.

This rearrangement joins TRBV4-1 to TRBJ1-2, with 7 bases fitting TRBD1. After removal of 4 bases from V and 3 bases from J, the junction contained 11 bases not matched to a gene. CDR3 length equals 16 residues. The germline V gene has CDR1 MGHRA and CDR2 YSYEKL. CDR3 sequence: CASSLRVPGTDYGYTF. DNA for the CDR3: TGCGCCAGCAGCCTCCGAGTTCCCGGGACAGACTATGGCTACACCTTC.

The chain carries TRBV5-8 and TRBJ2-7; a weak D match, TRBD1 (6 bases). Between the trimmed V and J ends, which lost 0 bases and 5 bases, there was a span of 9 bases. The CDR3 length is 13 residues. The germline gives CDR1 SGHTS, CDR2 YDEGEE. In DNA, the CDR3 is TGTGCCAGCAGCTTGGGGCAGGGGCACGAGCAGTACTTC. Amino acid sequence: CASSLGQGHEQYF.